These 3 T cell receptor beta chains share one sample of origin, sequenced in a study of T-cell memory formation after mild COVID-19. MiXCR, applied by TCRdb to the 5' RACE reads, yields one record per CDR3 protein. The data contain roughly 250,000 distinct CDR3 sequences, over 15% of them singletons. Sequencing was done on a sample of PBMCs or a T cell subset sorted from them (not recorded which). The source of these receptors is a man between 18 and 35 years old who had mild COVID-19 (a few samples of this study predate the infection). Cell type and time point are not known.

The V gene is TRBV6-6, the J gene TRBJ2-7; 7 positions match TRBD1. The CDR3 is made up of 14 amino acids. V was pared by 5 bases and J by 4 bases, with 8 bases of the junction left unmatched. Germline-derived CDR1 and CDR2 are MNHNY and SVGAGI (reference sequence). The CDR3 reads CASSLEGGGYEQYF. CDR3 nucleotide sequence: TGTGCCAGCAGTCTCGAAGGGGGCGGGTACGAGCAGTACTTC.

This clonotype has just a few counts. The CDR3 bases are TGTGCTAGTGGTTTGTTTAGCGGGGGGGCGAATGAGCAGTTCTTC. Its protein product is CASGLFSGGANEQFF. The rearrangement links TRBV12-5 to TRBJ2-1, with 11 nucleotides matching TRBD2. Trimming cost V 2 bases and J 7 bases; bases outside gene matches: 4. The CDR3 is 15 amino acids. Germline V lookup: CDR1 LGHNT, CDR2 FRNRAP.

The V and J genes are TRBV7-6 and TRBJ1-1; D unclear. The CDR3 is 13 residues long. V gave up 8 bases and J gave up 7 bases, with 17 bases separating them. CDR1 and CDR2 (germline): SGHVS, FNYEAQ. The CDR3 loop is CASSNTGYVEAFF. The CDR3 nucleotides are TGTGCCAGCTCGAACACGGGGTACGTTGAAGCTTTCTTT.